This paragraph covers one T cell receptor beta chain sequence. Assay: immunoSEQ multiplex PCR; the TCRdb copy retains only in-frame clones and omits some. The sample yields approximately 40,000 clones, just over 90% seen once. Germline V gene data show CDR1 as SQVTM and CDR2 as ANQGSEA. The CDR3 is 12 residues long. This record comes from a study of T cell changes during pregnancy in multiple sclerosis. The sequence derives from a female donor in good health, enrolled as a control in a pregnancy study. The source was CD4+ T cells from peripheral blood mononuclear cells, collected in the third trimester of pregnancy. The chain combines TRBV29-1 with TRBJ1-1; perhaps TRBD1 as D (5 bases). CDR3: CAGGGWGTEAFF. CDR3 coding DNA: TGCGCCGGGGGGGGTTGGGGCACTGAAGCTTTCTTT.